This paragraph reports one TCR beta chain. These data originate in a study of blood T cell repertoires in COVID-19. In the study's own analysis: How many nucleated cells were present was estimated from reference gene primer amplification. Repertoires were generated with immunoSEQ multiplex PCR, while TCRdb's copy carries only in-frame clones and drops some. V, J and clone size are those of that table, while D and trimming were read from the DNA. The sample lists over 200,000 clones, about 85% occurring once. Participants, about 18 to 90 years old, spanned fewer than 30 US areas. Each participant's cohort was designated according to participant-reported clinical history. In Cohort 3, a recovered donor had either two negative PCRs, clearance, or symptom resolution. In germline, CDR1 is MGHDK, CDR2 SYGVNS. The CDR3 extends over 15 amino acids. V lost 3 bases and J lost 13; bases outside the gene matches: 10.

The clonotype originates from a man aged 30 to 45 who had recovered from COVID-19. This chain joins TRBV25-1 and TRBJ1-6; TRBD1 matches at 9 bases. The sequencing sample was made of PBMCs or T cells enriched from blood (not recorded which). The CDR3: CASSEVRTGENPLHF. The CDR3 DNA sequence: TGTGCCAGCAGTGAGGTCAGGACAGGGGAGAATCCCCTCCACTTT. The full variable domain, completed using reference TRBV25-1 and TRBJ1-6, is EADIYQTPRYLVIGTGKKITLECSQTMGHDKMYWYQQDPGMELHLIHYSYGVNSTEKGDLSSESTVSRIRTEHFPLTLESARPSHTSQYLCASSEVRTGENPLHFGNGTRLTVT.